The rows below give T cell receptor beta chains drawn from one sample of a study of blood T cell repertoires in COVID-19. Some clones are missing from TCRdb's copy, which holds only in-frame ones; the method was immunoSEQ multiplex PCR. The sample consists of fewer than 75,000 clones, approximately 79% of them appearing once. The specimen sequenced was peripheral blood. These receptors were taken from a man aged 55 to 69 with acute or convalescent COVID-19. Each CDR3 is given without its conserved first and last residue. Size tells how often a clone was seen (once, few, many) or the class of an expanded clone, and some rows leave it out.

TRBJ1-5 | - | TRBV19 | ASSMVTGGNQPQH
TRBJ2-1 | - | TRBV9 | ASSVTIGQGAFPLRSYNEQF
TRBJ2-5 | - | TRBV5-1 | ASSATGTDATQY
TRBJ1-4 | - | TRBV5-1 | ASSVQGPREKLF
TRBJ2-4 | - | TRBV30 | ARSGVAKNIQY
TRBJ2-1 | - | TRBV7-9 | ASSHPGLASYNEQF
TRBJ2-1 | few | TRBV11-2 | ASSLALDLKGDNEQF
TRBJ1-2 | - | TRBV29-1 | SVEEVDRGRGYT
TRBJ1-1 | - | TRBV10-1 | ASSDSMDKEAF
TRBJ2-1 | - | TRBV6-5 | ASSIGQNYNEQF
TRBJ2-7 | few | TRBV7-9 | ASSPGVHEQY
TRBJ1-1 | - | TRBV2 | ASKQTGTVTEAF
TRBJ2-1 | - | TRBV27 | ASSSFRGASYNEQF
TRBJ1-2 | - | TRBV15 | ATSRVAGGNYGYT
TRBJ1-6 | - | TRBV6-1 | ASSEQQANSPLH